This TCR beta chain was identified during a study of T cells in Graves' hyperthyroidism and ophthalmopathy. Looking at the study overall: The initial diagnosis was the point when peripheral blood was collected, ahead of any treatment.

Stable Graves' hyperthyroidism meant no ophthalmopathy progression within 18 months. Aged 18 to 65, the patients had hyperthyroidism that was newly diagnosed and had lasted under 2 months. V lost 5 bases and J lost 0, with 7 bases in between. Per germline, CDR1 DFQATT and CDR2 SNEGSKA (reference sequence). The CDR3 length is 12 residues. The TCR beta CDR3 regions underwent amplification using RNA transcripts as the source. The HTBI primer set drove a first-round RT-PCR of the TCR CDR3. In TCRdb, the multiplex PCR reads were re-called with MiXCR into one record per CDR3 protein. The table includes hundreds of thousands of distinct CDR3 sequences, approximately 40% detected once. This clonotype was detected ten times or more.

This clonotype was sampled from a man aged 18 to 30 with Graves' hyperthyroidism. Material for sequencing was blood. The chain links TRBV20-1 to TRBJ1-1; no reliable D call. Here the CDR3 reads CSAPRVNTEAFF. The CDR3 nucleotides are TGCAGTGCTCCTCGGGTGAACACTGAAGCTTTCTTT.